What follows are 17 T cell receptor beta chains derived from one specimen sequenced in a study of cytomegalovirus exposure and HLA in healthy donors. The PCR ran on 60 Vbeta and 13 Jbeta primers. Assay: immunoSEQ multiplex PCR; the TCRdb copy retains only in-frame clones and omits some. The sample lists about 120,000 clones, 82% occurring once. The sequenced material came from PBMCs. The receptor source for this set is a male donor in good health and CMV-seropositive.

This clone was counted between two and nine times. This rearrangement joins TRBV5-6 to TRBJ2-7; 11 bases map to TRBD2. Losses at the gene ends were 4 bases for V and 4 bases for J; bases not matched to a gene: 7. The CDR3 is 15 amino acids. Germline V gene data show CDR1 as SGHDT and CDR2 as YYEEEE. The CDR3 nucleotides are TGTGCCAGCAGCACACTAGCGGGAGCCCCTTACGAGCAGTACTTC. It specifies CASSTLAGAPYEQYF.

The chain uses TRBV6-6 and TRBJ1-5; TRBD1 matches at 7 bases. This CDR3 has 15 residues. From germline, CDR1 is MNHNY and CDR2 SVGAGI (reference sequence). The junction had 5 bases not matched to a gene; V was cut back by 4 bases and J by 2 bases. The CDR3 DNA reads TGTGCCAGCAGTTGGGAAGGGACAGGCAATCAGCCCCAGCATTTT. Protein: CASSWEGTGNQPQHF.

The chain combines TRBV7-8 with TRBJ1-3; TRBD1 is a possible D gene (6 bases). Germline CDR1 and CDR2: SGHVS and FQNEAQ. This CDR3 has 15 residues. Trimming removed 5 bases from V and 9 bases from J, with 20 bases in between. The CDR3: CASSPNSRGDGTIYF. For the CDR3, the DNA is TGTGCCAGCAGCCCAAACTCCAGGGGCGACGGCACCATATATTTT.

The chain combines TRBV7-2 with TRBJ1-4, with 11 bases matching TRBD1. The CDR3 has 17 amino acids. CDR1 and CDR2 from the germline V gene are SGHTA and FQGNSA. V was clipped by 7 bases and J by 4 bases; unmatched bases: 11. DNA of the CDR3: TGTGCCAGCACCTCGGACAGGGGGCGCCCCGATAATGAAAAACTGTTTTTT. Protein sequence: CASTSDRGRPDNEKLFF.

This chain joins TRBV5-4 and TRBJ2-4, with TRBD1 matching over 10 bases. The germline V gene encodes CDR1 SGHNT and CDR2 YYREEE (reference sequence). The CDR3 is 14 residues long. V lost 5 bases to trimming and J lost 6 bases; unmatched junction nucleotides: 5. CDR3 in amino acids: CASSQTGGGNIQYF. CDR3 nucleotide sequence: TGTGCCAGCAGTCAGACAGGGGGCGGAAACATTCAGTACTTC.

This clone has just one count. The chain is built from TRBV29-1 and TRBJ2-1, with TRBD2 as a possible D gene (5 bases). There are 12 residues in the CDR3. Per the germline V gene, CDR1 is SQVTM and CDR2 is ANQGSEA. V lost 4 bases to trimming and J lost 10 bases, with 14 bases between them. The CDR3 spells CSVVHPGEEQFF. The CDR3, as DNA: TGCAGCGTTGTCCACCCTGGGGAGGAGCAGTTCTTC.

The chain couples TRBV10-3 to TRBJ1-3; TRBD1 aligns across 10 bases. This CDR3 contains 16 residues. Germline trimming cut 4 bases from V and 2 bases from J; bases unmatched to any gene: 5. Germline V gene sequence: CDR1 ENHRY, CDR2 SYGVKD. This CDR3 is CAISGGQGLTGNTIYF. DNA of the CDR3: TGTGCCATCAGTGGGGGACAGGGGTTAACTGGAAACACCATATATTTT.

This clone was recorded once. The V call is TRBV27, the J call TRBJ2-7; 7 bases map to TRBD1. CDR1 is MNHEY and CDR2 is SMNVEV in the germline V gene (reference sequence). CDR3 length: 16 residues. Losses at the gene ends were 4 bases for V and 3 bases for J; bases not matched to a gene: 12. DNA for the CDR3: TGTGCCAGCAGTTCCGTCCCACAGGGGATTGACTACGAGCAGTACTTC. Translating it yields CASSSVPQGIDYEQYF.

The sample holds a few counts of this clone. The chain has TRBV5-6 and TRBJ2-7; 8 positions agree with TRBD2. The CDR3 totals 16 residues. J was trimmed by 0 bases and V by 6 bases; bases with no gene match: 11. CDR1 is SGHDT, CDR2 YYEEEE, per germline. The CDR3 spells CASILSSSGYSYEQYF. CDR3 bases: TGTGCCAGCATCCTATCCTCTAGCGGGTACTCCTACGAGCAGTACTTC.

The V gene is TRBV7-2, the J gene TRBJ2-7; TRBD1 agrees at 7 bases. J lost 3 bases, V lost 5 bases, and 7 bases had no gene match. This CDR3 region has 14 residues. Germline V gives CDR1 SGHTA, CDR2 FQGNSA. CDR3 in DNA: TGTGCCAGCAGCCAAGGGGGACAGAGCTACGAGCAGTACTTC. Encoded protein: CASSQGGQSYEQYF.

This clone was seen once. The rearrangement uses TRBV11-3 and TRBJ2-1; no clear D. The germline CDR1 and CDR2 sequences are SGHNT and YENEEA. Trimming left V 0 bases short and J 6 bases short, with 15 bases between. CDR3 length: 16 amino acids. CDR3 amino acids: CASSLDLRGGSNEQFF. In nucleotides, the CDR3 is TGTGCCAGCAGCTTAGATTTAAGAGGCGGAAGCAATGAGCAGTTCTTC.

This chain joins TRBV15 and TRBJ2-5; 16 bases map to TRBD2. Germline-derived CDR1 and CDR2 are LNHNV and YYDKDF (reference sequence). The CDR3 loop spans 17 amino acids. The junction had 7 bases not matched to a gene; V was cut back by 4 bases and J by 5 bases. CDR3 coding DNA: TGTGCCACCAGCACCGGGACTAGCGGGAGGGCTCGGGAGACCCAGTACTTC. Translation: CATSTGTSGRARETQYF.

The chain couples TRBV19 to TRBJ2-1; 7 nucleotides match TRBD2. The CDR3 has 14 amino acids. Germline CDR1 and CDR2: LNHDA and SQIVND (reference sequence). Trimming took 1 base from V and 10 from J; bases not matched to a gene: 7. CDR3 amino acids: CASSIGEGHGEQFF. In DNA form, the CDR3 reads TGTGCCAGTAGTATAGGGGAGGGGCACGGGGAGCAGTTCTTC. The entire variable domain, with the rest obtained from reference TRBV19 and TRBJ2-1, is as follows: DGGITQSPKYLFRKEGQNVTLSCEQNLNHDAMYWYRQDPGQGLRLIYYSQIVNDFQKGDIAEGYSVSREKKESFPLTVTSAQKNPTAFYLCASSIGEGHGEQFFGPGTRLTVL.

V usage is TRBV2 and J usage is TRBJ1-2; D gene unclear. The V end lost 0 bases, the J end lost 4 bases, and 12 bases lay between the germline ends. Germline V lookup: CDR1 SNHLY, CDR2 FYNNEI. The CDR3 consists of 15 residues. The CDR3, as DNA: TGTGCCAGCAGTGAAGCTACAAGACAAGTCTATGGCTACACCTTC. Its protein product is CASSEATRQVYGYTF.

CDR3 region: CASSRVRFPYNEQFF. The CDR3 DNA is TGTGCCAGCAGCCGAGTCCGTTTCCCCTACAATGAGCAGTTCTTC. The J gene is TRBJ2-1, the V gene TRBV5-6; D call uncertain. Looked up from germline, CDR1 is SGHDT and CDR2 is YYEEEE. V was clipped by 4 bases and J by 2 bases, with 13 bases between them. The CDR3 runs to 15 residues.

In DNA form, the CDR3 reads TGTGCCAGCAGCTCGCGAGCGGGAGGGGAGAAAGAGCAGTACTTC. As protein: CASSSRAGGEKEQYF. The chain has TRBV21-1 and TRBJ2-7; the D call TRBD2 from the table was never checked on the DNA. TRBV21-1 is annotated as a pseudogene. The CDR3 extends over 15 amino acids.

The chain has TRBV7-2 and TRBJ1-5; no definite D call. CDR1 is SGHTA, CDR2 FQGNSA, per germline. V lost 6 bases and J lost 4, with 10 bases in between. There are 13 residues in the CDR3. CDR3 nucleotides: TGTGCCAGCAGTATTATGGCTAATCAGCCCCAGCATTTT. Protein product: CASSIMANQPQHF.